This TCR beta chain was retrieved from a study of shared clonotypes between healthy human individuals. Trimming removed 6 bases from V and 9 bases from J, with 12 bases in between. Germline V CDR1 and CDR2: DFQATT, SNEGSKA (reference sequence). This CDR3 is built from 11 residues. Per the authors' pipeline: ImmunoSEQ gave junction-only sequences without quality scores, so filtering differed. Profiled with immunoSEQ multiplex PCR; TCRdb holds only in-frame clones, not every one. D and trimming were read from the DNA, whereas the V and J calls and clone size are those reported in that table. The table records 550,000 to 700,000 clones, 55% to 85% of them present only once.

The J gene is TRBJ1-5, the V gene TRBV20-1; D uncertain. This clonotype was obtained from a woman in her twenties or thirties in good health. Input material: memory CD4+ T cells sorted from blood. Subset: CD45RA-negative fraction. CDR3 in DNA: TGCAGTGCGAGAAACAGTGGGCCCCAGCATTTT. It translates to CSARNSGPQHF.